Following are 26 T cell receptor beta chains from one sample sequenced in a study of cytomegalovirus exposure and HLA in healthy donors. Assay: immunoSEQ multiplex PCR; the TCRdb copy retains only in-frame clones and omits some. The table lists around 240,000 clones, 90% of them singletons. The sample taken for sequencing was PBMCs. The receptors were gathered from a woman in her late teens or twenties in good health and CMV-seronegative.

The rearrangement joins TRBV27 to TRBJ1-1; D ambiguous. This CDR3 has 14 residues. The germline gives CDR1 MNHEY, CDR2 SMNVEV (reference sequence). V was cut by 5 bases and J by 5 bases, with 15 bases left in between. The CDR3 coding sequence is TGTGCCAGCAGTCCACGGGAGCGTTGGACTGAAGCTTTCTTT. It codes for CASSPRERWTEAFF.

The chain carries TRBV7-9 and TRBJ2-3, with 7 bases matching TRBD1. The J segment lost 2 bases and the V segment lost 5 bases, leaving 13 bases of the junction unmatched. The V gene's germline CDR1 is SEHNR and CDR2 FQNEAQ (reference sequence). The length of the CDR3 is 17 residues. CDR3 amino acids: CASSPRFRDRVTDTQYF. DNA of the CDR3: TGTGCCAGCAGCCCTAGGTTCCGGGACAGAGTCACAGATACGCAGTATTTT.

The count of this clone is one. This chain links TRBV25-1 with TRBJ1-1; D may be TRBD1 (6 bases). Trimming removed 3 bases from V and 1 base from J, with 15 bases in between. CDR1 and CDR2 from the germline V gene are MGHDK and SYGVNS. The CDR3 totals 16 residues. The CDR3 DNA reads as TGTGCCAGCAGTGATCCCAGCGCAGGGGAGAACACTGAAGCTTTCTTT. Its translation is CASSDPSAGENTEAFF.

The rearrangement links TRBV6-4 to TRBJ1-4; unclear D gene. V was trimmed by 11 bases and J by 8 bases, leaving 12 bases between them. Germline V gene sequence: CDR1 MRHNA, CDR2 SNTAGT. The CDR3 totals 11 residues. The CDR3 protein is CAHSRLEKLFF. CDR3 DNA sequence: TGTGCCCACTCCAGGTTAGAAAAACTGTTTTTT.

The V call is TRBV4-1, the J call TRBJ2-7, with D perhaps TRBD1 (6 bases). This CDR3 has 15 residues. Per germline, CDR1 MGHRA and CDR2 YSYEKL. The V and J ends lost 1 base and 3 bases respectively, with 13 bases between them. CDR3 region: CASSQARGRVYEQYF. In DNA form, the CDR3 reads TGCGCCAGCAGCCAAGCCAGGGGAAGGGTCTACGAGCAGTACTTC.

The CDR3 region has the DNA TGCGCCAGCAGCTTGACAGGGCGGACTGAAGCTTTCTTT. This translates into CASSLTGRTEAFF. This sequence joins TRBV5-1 and TRBJ1-1; tentative D call: TRBD1 (6 bases). From germline, CDR1 is SGHRS and CDR2 YFSETQ. CDR3 size: 13 residues. V lost 1 base and J lost 5, with 9 bases in between.

The CDR3 loop reads CAILRGLDTEAFF. In DNA form, the CDR3 reads TGTGCCATCTTAAGGGGGCTGGACACTGAAGCTTTCTTT. The chain recombines TRBV10-3 with TRBJ1-1; 7 nucleotides align to TRBD1. Germline V gene sequence: CDR1 ENHRY, CDR2 SYGVKD. CDR3 size: 13 residues. J gave up 3 bases and V 8 bases, and 6 bases lay outside the gene matches.

The V and J genes are TRBV27 and TRBJ2-2; D not resolved. Germline V CDR1 and CDR2: MNHEY, SMNVEV (reference sequence). V lost 1 base and J 5 bases, leaving 8 bases between the germline ends. This CDR3 is 14 amino acids long. The CDR3 bases are TGTGCCAGCAGTTTATATGAGGATACCGGGGAGCTGTTTTTT. Translation gives CASSLYEDTGELFF.

This rearrangement joins TRBV29-1 to TRBJ2-5; TRBD1 matches at 9 bases. The CDR3 covers 15 residues. The germline gives CDR1 SQVTM, CDR2 ANQGSEA. With V trimmed by 7 bases and J by 5 bases, 14 bases remained unmatched. In nucleotides, the CDR3 is TGCAGCGCTGAGAGGACAGGGGAGGTAACGGAGACCCAGTACTTC. The encoded protein is CSAERTGEVTETQYF. Full variable domain (remainder filled in from reference TRBV29-1 and TRBJ2-5): SAVISQKPSRDICQRGTSLTIQCQVDSQVTMMFWYRQQPGQSLTLIATANQGSEATYESGFVIDKFPISRPNLTFSTLTVSNMSPEDSSIYLCSAERTGEVTETQYFGPGTRLLVL.

The chain carries TRBV19 and TRBJ2-1; 7 bases match TRBD2. Germline V lookup: CDR1 LNHDA, CDR2 SQIVND (reference sequence). This CDR3 has 15 amino acids. V gave up 4 bases and J gave up 3 bases; unmatched junction bases: 6. CDR3: CASSTSGTNYNEQFF. The DNA of the CDR3 is TGTGCCAGTAGTACGAGCGGGACCAACTACAATGAGCAGTTCTTC.

The V call is TRBV4-1, the J call TRBJ1-1, with 7 positions matching TRBD1. CDR1 is MGHRA, CDR2 YSYEKL, per germline. CDR3 length: 17 amino acids. V dropped 4 bases and J dropped 0; count of bases not matched to a gene: 11. The CDR3 spells CASSLTHRGSVNTEAFF. CDR3 bases: TGCGCCAGCAGCCTGACCCACAGGGGATCGGTGAACACTGAAGCTTTCTTT.

The chain recombines TRBV5-1 with TRBJ1-6, with 7 bases fitting TRBD1. The CDR3 sequence is 16 residues long. V dropped 2 bases and J dropped 7; count of bases not matched to a gene: 9. The V gene's germline CDR1 is SGHRS and CDR2 YFSETQ. The CDR3 protein is CASSFVTTGTNSPLHF. The CDR3 nucleotides read TGCGCCAGCAGCTTCGTGACGACAGGGACGAATTCACCCCTCCACTTT.

The genes are TRBV19 and TRBJ1-2; TRBD1 might be the D (5 bases). The germline V gene has CDR1 LNHDA and CDR2 SQIVND (reference sequence). Trimming removed 9 bases from V and 5 bases from J, with 25 bases in between. The CDR3 sequence is 16 residues long. The CDR3 loop reads CARKPTEPDLRYGYTF. The CDR3 nucleotides read TGTGCCAGAAAACCGACAGAGCCAGACCTCCGATATGGCTACACCTTC.

The rearrangement links TRBV4-2 to TRBJ2-2, with D unresolved. CDR3 size: 17 residues. Trimming shortened V by 0 bases and J by 1 base, and 12 bases separated the two germline ends. Germline lookup yields CDR1 LGHNA and CDR2 YNFKEQ. This chain's CDR3 is CASSQDFELLNTGELFF. The CDR3 coding sequence is TGTGCCAGCAGCCAAGATTTTGAGCTTCTGAACACCGGGGAGCTGTTTTTT.

The V call is TRBV2, the J call TRBJ2-7, with TRBD2 as a possible D gene (5 bases). The CDR3 runs 11 residues. V lost 5 bases and J 6 bases, leaving 8 bases between the germline ends. Germline loops: CDR1 SNHLY, CDR2 FYNNEI. The CDR3 nucleotides read TGTGCCAGCAGTTCTAGCACCGAGCAGTACGTC. Its translation is CASSSSTEQYV.

CDR3 DNA sequence: TGTGCCAGCAGTCTCCGGGGGGTGAGGGGGTTTGAAGCTTTCTTT. This translates into CASSLRGVRGFEAFF. The rearrangement links TRBV6-5 to TRBJ1-1; D possibly corresponds to TRBD1 (6 bases). Trimming left V 5 bases short and J 7 bases short, with 20 bases between. The CDR3 is 15 residues long. Germline V gives CDR1 MNHEY, CDR2 SVGAGI.

V and J are TRBV28 and TRBJ2-3; a weak D match, TRBD1 (5 bases). The length of the CDR3 is 16 residues. Trimming removed 5 bases at V and 2 bases at J, with 17 bases between. Germline loops: CDR1 MDHEN, CDR2 SYDVKM. The CDR3: CASSPLDRKPTDTQYF. The CDR3 DNA sequence: TGTGCCAGCAGTCCCCTCGACAGAAAGCCCACAGATACGCAGTATTTT.

The genes are TRBV9 and TRBJ2-1; 10 positions agree with TRBD1. The CDR3 contains 13 residues. Trimming cost V 4 bases and J 7 bases; bases outside gene matches: 2. Germline V gene lookup returns CDR1 SGDLS and CDR2 YYNGEE. Here the CDR3 reads CASSPDRGNEQFF. The CDR3, as DNA: TGTGCCAGCAGCCCGGACAGGGGGAATGAGCAGTTCTTC.

The chain is built from TRBV19 and TRBJ1-2; D might be TRBD1 (6 bases). This CDR3 contains 15 residues. V lost 5 bases and J lost 2, with 15 bases in between. Germline CDR1 is LNHDA and CDR2 is SQIVND (reference sequence). The CDR3: CASSPAGTRNYGYTF. In nucleotides, the CDR3 is TGTGCCAGTAGTCCCGCCGGGACACGGAACTATGGCTACACCTTC.

This clone has more than one count but fewer than ten. The rearrangement uses TRBV2 and TRBJ1-5; no clear D gene. Germline V gives CDR1 SNHLY, CDR2 FYNNEI. The CDR3 extends over 14 amino acids. Trimming cost V 8 bases and J 7 bases, with 18 bases left between them. CDR3 residues: CASRADSLGQPQHF. As DNA, the CDR3 is TGTGCCAGCCGCGCGGACTCATTAGGGCAGCCCCAGCATTTT.

Here the CDR3 reads CASGSARGGNTIYF. CDR3 coding DNA: TGTGCCAGCGGGTCGGCGCGGGGTGGAAACACCATATATTTT. V is TRBV6-5 and J is TRBJ1-3; D is unresolved. V lost 8 bases and J 3 bases, leaving 14 bases between the germline ends. Germline values: CDR1 MNHEY, CDR2 SVGAGI. This CDR3 is built from 14 residues.

The genes are TRBV5-1 and TRBJ2-3; D possibly corresponds to TRBD2 (7 bases). The CDR3 sequence is 15 residues long. V lost 4 bases to trimming and J lost 4 bases, with 16 bases between them. Germline CDR1 SGHRS, CDR2 YFSETQ. For the CDR3, the DNA is TGCGCCAGCAGCCGGGGTCGGGGGGCCCCAGATACGCAGTATTTT. Protein sequence: CASSRGRGAPDTQYF. Combining the CDR3 with reference TRBV5-1 and TRBJ2-3 gives the whole variable domain KAGVTQTPRYLIKTRGQQVTLSCSPISGHRSVSWYQQTPGQGLQFLFEYFSETQRNKGNFPGRFSGRQFSNSRSEMNVSTLELGDSALYLCASSRGRGAPDTQYFGPGTRLTVL.

Written as DNA, the CDR3 is TGTGCCAGCAGCCCGGGGGCTAGCGGGGTGGGCACAGATACGCAGTATTTT. Translating gives CASSPGASGVGTDTQYF. The V gene is TRBV13, the J gene TRBJ2-3; TRBD2 agrees at 9 bases. Germline CDR1 reads PRHDT; CDR2 reads FYEKMQ (reference sequence). V lost 5 bases and J lost 1; bases outside the gene matches: 10. CDR3 length equals 17 residues.

V and J are TRBV5-4 and TRBJ1-6; no firm D call. V was cut by 3 bases and J by 8 bases, with 12 bases left in between. Germline V gene lookup returns CDR1 SGHNT and CDR2 YYREEE (reference sequence). The length of the CDR3 is 14 residues. The CDR3 here is CASSSDGGHSPLHF. CDR3 sequence (DNA): TGTGCCAGCAGCTCGGACGGAGGGCATTCACCCCTCCACTTT.

V is TRBV4-2 and J is TRBJ2-7; TRBD1 is a possible D gene (5 bases). Germline assignment: CDR1 LGHNA and CDR2 YNFKEQ. V was clipped by 1 base and J by 3 bases, with 13 bases between them. The length of the CDR3 is 15 residues. CDR3 loop: CASSQVARDNYEQYF. DNA for the CDR3: TGTGCCAGCAGCCAAGTTGCCAGGGATAACTACGAGCAGTACTTC.

The chain couples TRBV11-2 to TRBJ2-2; 8 bases agree with TRBD2. The CDR3 covers 15 residues. The germline V gene has CDR1 SGHAT and CDR2 FQNNGV. The ends lost 3 bases at V and 7 bases at J; junction bases unmatched: 7. In nucleotides, the CDR3 is TGTGCCAGCAGCTTCTCGGGGGGGTGGCACGGGGAGCTGTTTTTT. This encodes CASSFSGGWHGELFF.